Reported below is one T cell receptor beta chain. This record belongs to a study of blood T cell repertoires in COVID-19. Looking at the study overall: COVID-19 samples collected from the United States, Italy and Spain covered acute and convalescent phases. Sample material is recorded as cDNA or gDNA derived from T cells, B-cell-depleted T cells, or PBMCs.

In the source study's methods: Nucleated cell counts were estimated from reference gene primer amplification. Clones were read by immunoSEQ multiplex PCR, and TCRdb kept only the in-frame ones, dropping some. D and trimming were read from the DNA, whereas the V and J calls and clone size are those reported in that table. The repertoire holds fewer than 250,000 clones, around 86% seen once, with 4.4% in the top ten. The CDR3 length is 15 residues. The V and J ends lost 7 bases and 4 bases respectively, with 17 bases between them. Germline V gene lookup returns CDR1 MDHEN and CDR2 SYDVKM. The sample was peripheral blood. The clonotype originates from a man aged 45-65 years with acute or convalescent COVID-19. The chain recombines TRBV28 with TRBJ2-1, with D possibly matching TRBD1 (5 bases). The CDR3 is CASIYAGYSYNEQFF. The CDR3 bases are TGTGCCAGCATCTACGCAGGGTATTCGTACAATGAGCAGTTCTTC.